The sample holds one count of the clone carrying this TCR beta chain. Its antigen is not identified. These data are taken from a study of cytomegalovirus exposure and HLA in healthy donors. The study's findings and limits: Diagnosis of cytomegalovirus status made by the classifier reportedly showed high specificity and sensitivity. There were some public TCRs occurring in many donors, but most TCR sequences were rare. Earlier results showed most TCR beta V segments being productive about 87% or about 30% of the time. HLA alleles were associated with roughly 15,000 TCR beta sequences in a later analysis at 0.05 false discovery rate.

The PCR had 60 Vbeta and 13 Jbeta primers. Here immunoSEQ multiplex PCR was the method, and the copy in TCRdb shows in-frame clones only, minus some. The sample lists more than 150,000 clones, roughly 82% seen once, with under 1.5% in the top ten. CDR1 is SGDLS and CDR2 is YYNGEE in the germline V gene. This CDR3 spans 20 amino acids. V lost 0 bases, J lost 7 bases, and 28 bases lay in between. The chain recombines TRBV9 with TRBJ2-2, with D perhaps TRBD2 (6 bases). This TCR was sampled from a girl aged 2 to 10 in good health and CMV-seropositive. What was sequenced was PBMCs. The CDR3 DNA sequence: TGTGCCAGCAGCGTAGGGATTTCGCGGGACTCCGCTCGGTTGTTCGGGGAGCTGTTTTTT. Encoded protein: CASSVGISRDSARLFGELFF.